This passage covers 27 T cell receptor beta chains from one sample sequenced in a study of T and B cells in COVID-19 patients. BIOMED2 TRB-A/B primer pools were used in multiplex TRB PCR. From the multiplex PCR reads, TCRdb called clonotypes with MiXCR, one entry per CDR3 protein. The sample carries 3,200 or so distinct CDR3 sequences, around 25% recorded once. Each TRB amplification used roughly 240-550 ng of genomic DNA from blood. Specimen: blood. The receptors were gathered from a human donor with active COVID-19.

This clonotype is medium-sized (0.01 to 0.1%) in the sample. This chain uses TRBV29-1 with TRBJ1-2; D unresolved. The CDR3 extends over 13 amino acids. V was pared by 4 bases and J by 2 bases, with 11 bases between. Germline CDR1 SQVTM, CDR2 ANQGSEA. The CDR3 region has the DNA TGCAGCGTTGTTTTGCACGGAAACTATGGCTACACCTTC. It yields the protein CSVVLHGNYGYTF.

This clonotype counts as medium-sized. This sequence joins TRBV5-1 and TRBJ2-2; 10 nucleotides match TRBD2. V trimming: 5 bases; J trimming: 2 bases; junction bases outside the gene matches: 6. Germline V lookup: CDR1 SGHRS, CDR2 YFSETQ. There are 16 residues in the CDR3. Here the CDR3 reads CASSPIAGGNTGELFF. CDR3 DNA: TGCGCCAGCAGTCCTATAGCGGGGGGAAACACCGGGGAGCTGTTTTTT.

The rearrangement links TRBV20-1 to TRBJ1-2, with D perhaps TRBD1 (6 bases). V lost 7 bases to trimming and J lost 8 bases, with 20 bases between them. The CDR3 covers 13 residues. Germline CDR1 and CDR2: DFQATT and SNEGSKA (reference sequence). For the CDR3, the DNA is TGCAGTGGGGGACTCCCGACAGGTAACGGCTACACCTTC. Its protein product is CSGGLPTGNGYTF.

The V and J genes are TRBV5-1 and TRBJ1-4; a possible D gene is TRBD1 (5 bases). Germline loops: CDR1 SGHRS, CDR2 YFSETQ. This CDR3 comprises 16 residues. With 0 bases removed from V and 7 bases from J, the gap between germline ends came to 16 bases. CDR3 amino acids: CASSLGGSDITEKLFF. CDR3 nucleotides: TGCGCCAGCAGCTTGGGGGGGTCGGATATAACTGAAAAACTGTTTTTT.

This clonotype qualifies as medium-sized (0.01 to 0.1%). The V gene is TRBV19, the J gene TRBJ2-5; no clear D. CDR1 is LNHDA and CDR2 is SQIVND in the germline V gene (reference sequence). The CDR3 consists of 13 residues. V lost 3 bases, J lost 2 bases, and 7 bases lay in between. The DNA for the CDR3 is TGTGCCAGTAGTATGTCTAGTCAAGAGACCCAGTACTTC. Translating gives CASSMSSQETQYF.

This clonotype was observed a few times. This sequence joins TRBV5-1 and TRBJ1-2; 7 positions match TRBD1. CDR1 SGHRS and CDR2 YFSETQ come from the germline V gene. The length of the CDR3 is 15 residues. J lost 2 bases, V lost 6 bases, and 10 bases had no gene match. CDR3 coding DNA: TGCGCCAGCAAATTCTCAAGACAGGGAAACTATGGCTACACCTTC. Protein: CASKFSRQGNYGYTF.

This clonotype was seen many times. The chain uses TRBV6-2 or TRBV6-3 and TRBJ2-2; 7 bases line up with TRBD2. CDR3 length equals 16 residues. Per germline, CDR1 MNHEY and CDR2 SVGEGT. The ends lost 1 base at V and 4 bases at J; junction bases unmatched: 6. In DNA, the CDR3 is TGTGCCAGCAGTTACTGGGAGGGGAGGAGCACCGGGGAGCTGTTTTTT. Translating gives CASSYWEGRSTGELFF.

Regarding this clonotype: With a much larger clone just one base away, this may be a read error. V gene TRBV5-1 combines with J gene TRBJ2-1, with 9 bases fitting TRBD1. J was trimmed by 8 bases and V by 4 bases; bases with no gene match: 7. This CDR3 spans 14 amino acids. Germline V CDR1 and CDR2: SGHRS, YFSETQ. CDR3 bases: TGCGCCAGCAGCCATGGGACAGGGCTGGATGAGCAGTTCTTC. Translated, it gives CASSHGTGLDEQFF.

V is TRBV19 and J is TRBJ2-2; 7 nucleotides match TRBD1. Germline loops: CDR1 LNHDA, CDR2 SQIVND (reference sequence). V lost 5 bases, J lost 0 bases, and 3 bases stayed unmatched. This CDR3 contains 15 residues. This chain's CDR3 is CASSFGTANTGELFF. The CDR3 coding sequence is TGTGCCAGTAGTTTCGGGACAGCGAACACCGGGGAGCTGTTTTTT.

By share, this clonotype counts as medium-sized. V gene TRBV6-5 combines with J gene TRBJ1-5; 9 positions agree with TRBD1. Germline CDR1 and CDR2: MNHEY and SVGAGI. Trimming took 2 bases from V and 1 from J; bases not matched to a gene: 6. There are 17 residues in the CDR3. Here the CDR3 reads CASSYQGQGISNQPQHF. The CDR3 nucleotides read TGTGCCAGCAGTTACCAAGGACAGGGGATCAGCAATCAGCCCCAGCATTTT.

Within the sample, this clonotype is medium-sized. The chain combines TRBV6-5 with TRBJ2-7; D uncertain. Trimming pared 0 bases from V and 5 bases from J, leaving 5 bases between. The germline V gene has CDR1 MNHEY and CDR2 SVGAGI. The CDR3 has 12 residues. The CDR3 spells CASSYSKDEQYF. In nucleotides, the CDR3 is TGTGCCAGCAGTTACTCTAAGGACGAGCAGTACTTC.

By sample share, this clonotype is medium-sized. The J gene is TRBJ1-1, the V gene TRBV19; no clear D gene. Germline lookup yields CDR1 LNHDA and CDR2 SQIVND (reference sequence). This CDR3 is built from 13 residues. Trimming stripped 1 base from V and 5 bases from J, with 8 bases between. The CDR3 reads CASSIVGGTEAFF. The CDR3 nucleotides are TGTGCCAGTAGTATAGTGGGAGGGACTGAAGCTTTCTTT.

The chain is built from TRBV12-3 or TRBV12-4 and TRBJ2-5; TRBD1 might be the D (6 bases). The CDR3 length is 16 residues. This chain's CDR3 is CASGLAPLGGWETQYF. As DNA, the CDR3 is TGTGCTAGTGGTTTGGCCCCTCTAGGGGGTTGGGAGACCCAGTACTTC.

This clonotype turned up a few times. This sequence joins TRBV7-2 and TRBJ1-3; no clear D. The CDR3 contains 16 residues. Per germline, CDR1 SGHTA and CDR2 FQGNSA. The V end lost 4 bases, the J end lost 2 bases, and 15 bases lay between the germline ends. CDR3 sequence: CASSSSHIATGNTIYF. CDR3 bases: TGTGCCAGCAGCTCGAGTCACATTGCTACTGGAAACACCATATATTTT.

This clonotype was found a few times. The genes are TRBV14 and TRBJ1-1; 7 bases fit TRBD1. After removal of 1 base from V and 3 bases from J, the junction contained 2 bases not matched to a gene. Germline V gene lookup returns CDR1 SGHDN and CDR2 FVKESK. The CDR3 is 14 residues long. The CDR3 spells CASSQVTGDTEAFF. The CDR3, as DNA: TGTGCCAGCAGCCAAGTAACAGGGGACACTGAAGCTTTCTTT.

A single count supports this clonotype. A much larger clone lies one base from this, so it may be a read error. The V gene is TRBV6-1, the J gene TRBJ1-2; TRBD1 might be the D (5 bases). This CDR3 has 14 amino acids. Germline CDR1 MNHNS, CDR2 SASEGT. With 6 bases removed from V and 3 bases from J, the gap between germline ends came to 14 bases. This CDR3 reads CASSQGRWDYGYTF. The CDR3 nucleotides read TGTGCCAGCAGCCAGGGTAGGTGGGACTATGGCTACACCTTC.

This clonotype ranks as large (0.1 to 1%). V and J are TRBV11-3 and TRBJ2-3; 10 bases map to TRBD1. The V segment lost 4 bases and the J segment 3 bases; nucleotides outside the gene matches: 1. Germline V lookup: CDR1 SGHNT, CDR2 YENEEA. This CDR3 has 14 amino acids. CDR3 in amino acids: CASSSGQGTDTQYF. The CDR3 nucleotides are TGTGCCAGCAGCTCGGGACAGGGGACAGATACGCAGTATTTT.

By sample fraction, this clonotype is medium-sized. V and J are TRBV19 and TRBJ1-1; no clear D gene. Germline CDR1 LNHDA, CDR2 SQIVND (reference sequence). The CDR3 sequence is 13 residues long. V lost 0 bases and J 4 bases, leaving 6 bases between the germline ends. CDR3 in amino acids: CASSIDRSTEAFF. CDR3 nucleotide sequence: TGTGCCAGTAGTATAGATCGCAGCACTGAAGCTTTCTTT.

This sequence joins TRBV4-1 and TRBJ2-2, with 11 bases fitting TRBD2. V was clipped by 4 bases and J by 0 bases; unmatched bases: 10. Germline lookup yields CDR1 MGHRA and CDR2 YSYEKL. This CDR3 is 19 amino acids long. DNA of the CDR3: TGCGCCAGCAGCCTCCTGGGTAGCGGGGGGGCCTCGAACACCGGGGAGCTGTTTTTT. As protein: CASSLLGSGGASNTGELFF.

By share of the sample, this clonotype is medium-sized. The genes are TRBV12-3 or TRBV12-4 and TRBJ1-1; no reliable D call. CDR3 size: 13 residues. Trimming took 6 bases from V and 1 from J, leaving 9 bases between them. The CDR3 spells CASSSTRNTEAFF. CDR3 sequence (DNA): TGTGCCAGCAGCTCCACACGGAACACTGAAGCTTTCTTT.

This clonotype is judged medium-sized. V is TRBV18 and J is TRBJ2-7; TRBD1 or TRBD2 may be the D gene (5 bases each). CDR1 is KGHSH, CDR2 LQKENI, per germline. There are 14 residues in the CDR3. Trimming removed 2 bases from V and 7 bases from J, with 15 bases in between. The CDR3 is CASSPAALEGEQYF. The CDR3 DNA is TGTGCCAGCTCACCAGCTGCTCTTGAGGGGGAGCAGTACTTC. The complete variable domain, with remaining parts taken from reference TRBV18 and TRBJ2-7, reads NAGVMQNPRHLVRRRGQEARLRCSPMKGHSHVYWYRQLPEEGLKFMVYLQKENIIDESGMPKERFSAEFPKEGPSILRIQQVVRGDSAAYFCASSPAALEGEQYFGPGTRLTVT.

This clonotype was detected only once. The chain employs TRBV5-1 and TRBJ2-1, with 12 bases matching TRBD2. The germline CDR1 and CDR2 sequences are SGHRS and YFSETQ. CDR3 length: 19 residues. V was clipped by 1 base and J by 2 bases; unmatched bases: 10. CDR3 loop: CASSLWGSSGGAAYNEQFF. CDR3 coding DNA: TGCGCCAGCAGCTTGTGGGGGTCTAGCGGGGGGGCGGCCTACAATGAGCAGTTCTTC. Drawing the rest from reference TRBV5-1 and TRBJ2-1, the complete variable domain is KAGVTQTPRYLIKTRGQQVTLSCSPISGHRSVSWYQQTPGQGLQFLFEYFSETQRNKGNFPGRFSGRQFSNSRSEMNVSTLELGDSALYLCASSLWGSSGGAAYNEQFFGPGTRLTVL.

This chain's CDR3 is CASSQGTGTAQYF. The CDR3 DNA sequence: TGTGCCAGCAGCCAAGGAACGGGAACAGCCCAGTACTTC. The chain carries TRBV4-2 and TRBJ2-7, with D maybe TRBD2 (5 bases). Germline V lookup: CDR1 LGHNA, CDR2 YNFKEQ. Deletions cut 1 base from V and 10 bases from J, with 14 bases between. This CDR3 is 13 amino acids long.

This clonotype came up a few times. Relative to the germline gene, one junction end is altered; a read error may explain this. The chain combines TRBV24-1 with TRBJ2-5; D may correspond to TRBD1 or TRBD2 (5 bases each). The CDR3 contains 11 residues. In germline, CDR1 is KGHDR, CDR2 SFDVKD. As DNA, the CDR3 is TGTGCCACCGGTGACGGGGCAACCCAGTACTTC. Protein sequence: CATGDGATQYF.

By proportion, this clonotype is medium-sized. V is TRBV27 and J is TRBJ1-6; perhaps TRBD1 as D (5 bases). This CDR3 spans 18 amino acids. Germline CDR1 reads MNHEY; CDR2 reads SMNVEV (reference sequence). Deletions cut 7 bases from V and 0 bases from J, with 19 bases between. Here the CDR3 reads CASTRFQGASSYNSPLHF. The DNA for the CDR3 is TGTGCCAGCACGCGATTTCAGGGCGCCAGCTCCTATAATTCACCCCTCCACTTT.

The rearrangement uses TRBV6-5 and TRBJ2-1, with D perhaps matching TRBD1 or TRBD2 (6 bases each). Germline V lookup: CDR1 MNHEY, CDR2 SVGAGI. The ends were cut back, 6 bases at V and 6 bases at J, with 15 bases in the middle. This CDR3 is built from 14 residues. The CDR3 DNA follows: TGTGCCAGCAGCCTCCTCGGGGGCCCCAATGAGCAGTTCTTC. This encodes CASSLLGGPNEQFF.

This clonotype was observed a few times. This sequence joins TRBV24-1 and TRBJ1-2, with 7 bases that match TRBD1. This CDR3 is 14 amino acids long. J lost 5 bases, V lost 4 bases, and 6 bases had no gene match. Germline CDR1 is KGHDR and CDR2 is SFDVKD. The CDR3 region is CATSDRGQTYGYTF. CDR3 in DNA: TGTGCCACCAGTGACCGGGGACAGACTTATGGCTACACCTTC.